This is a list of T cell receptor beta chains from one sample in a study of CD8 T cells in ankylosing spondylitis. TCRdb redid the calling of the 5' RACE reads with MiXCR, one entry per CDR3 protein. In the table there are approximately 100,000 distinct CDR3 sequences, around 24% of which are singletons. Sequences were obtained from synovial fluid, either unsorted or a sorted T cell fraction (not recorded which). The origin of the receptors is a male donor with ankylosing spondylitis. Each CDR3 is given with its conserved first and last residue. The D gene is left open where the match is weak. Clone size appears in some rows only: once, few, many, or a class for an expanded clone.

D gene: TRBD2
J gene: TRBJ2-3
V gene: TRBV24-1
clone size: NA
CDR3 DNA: TGTGCCACCAGTGGCGTCTTGGCGGGAGGGTCAGATACGCAGTATTTT
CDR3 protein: CATSGVLAGGSDTQYF

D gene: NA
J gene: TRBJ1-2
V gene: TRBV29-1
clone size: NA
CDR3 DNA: TGCAGCGTTGAAGATACCAGGAACTATGGCTACACCTTC
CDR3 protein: CSVEDTRNYGYTF

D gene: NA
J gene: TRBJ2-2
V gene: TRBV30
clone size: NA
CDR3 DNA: TGTGCCTGGAGCCCGCCGGGCCCTCGGGGGCTGTTTTTT
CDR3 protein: CAWSPPGPRGLFF

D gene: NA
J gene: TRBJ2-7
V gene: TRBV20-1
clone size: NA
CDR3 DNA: TGCAGTGCAGTGGAGGGATCTCGGGACGAGCAGTACTTC
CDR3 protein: CSAVEGSRDEQYF

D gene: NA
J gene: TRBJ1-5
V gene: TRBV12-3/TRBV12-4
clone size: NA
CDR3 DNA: TGTGCCAGCAGCAACACTCAGGGACGGGGCAATCAGCCCCAGCATTTT
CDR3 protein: CASSNTQGRGNQPQHF

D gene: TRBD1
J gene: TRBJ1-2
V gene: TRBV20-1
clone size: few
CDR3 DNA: TGCAGTGCTAGCAGTACAGGGGAAAGTGATGGCTACACCTTC
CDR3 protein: CSASSTGESDGYTF

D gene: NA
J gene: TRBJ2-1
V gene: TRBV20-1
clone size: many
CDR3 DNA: TGCAGTGCGGCTGCAGGGACGGCTCTTAGGGAGCAGTTCTTC
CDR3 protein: CSAAAGTALREQFF

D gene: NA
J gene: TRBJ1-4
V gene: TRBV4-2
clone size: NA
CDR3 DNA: TGTGCCAGCAGCCAAGACACCGGGGGCGATGAAAAACTGTTTTTT
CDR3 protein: CASSQDTGGDEKLFF

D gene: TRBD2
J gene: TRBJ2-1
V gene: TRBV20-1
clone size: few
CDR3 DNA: TGCAGTGCTAGAGATCGGCTAGCGGGAGGAAACCTACAAGAGGAGCAGTTCTTC
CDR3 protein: CSARDRLAGGNLQEEQFF

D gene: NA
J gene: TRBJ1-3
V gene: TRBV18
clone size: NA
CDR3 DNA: TGTGCCAGCTCACCACCGACAGCCGAAAGCACCATATATTTT
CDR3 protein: CASSPPTAESTIYF

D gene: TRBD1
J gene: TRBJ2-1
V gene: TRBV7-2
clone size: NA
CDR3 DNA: TGTGCCAGCAGCTTAGTAGGGGACAGTTACAATGAGCAGTTCTTC
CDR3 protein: CASSLVGDSYNEQFF

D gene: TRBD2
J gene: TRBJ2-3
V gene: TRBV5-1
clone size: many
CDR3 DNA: TGCGCCAGCAGCCCGGGACTAGCGGGAGGACGAGATACGCAGTATTTT
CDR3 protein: CASSPGLAGGRDTQYF

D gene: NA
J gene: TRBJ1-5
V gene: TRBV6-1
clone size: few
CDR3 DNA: TGTGCCAGCAGTGAACAGGGCCGAAGCAATCAGCCCCAGCATTTT
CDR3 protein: CASSEQGRSNQPQHF

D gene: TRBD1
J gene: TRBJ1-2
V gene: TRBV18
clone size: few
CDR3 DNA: TGTGCCAGCTCTCCCGACAGGGCGTACTATGGCTACACCTTC
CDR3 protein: CASSPDRAYYGYTF

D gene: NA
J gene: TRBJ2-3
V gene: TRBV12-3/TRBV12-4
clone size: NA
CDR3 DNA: TGTGCCAGCAGTTTCAAGGGCGGGACGCAGTATTTT
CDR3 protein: CASSFKGGTQYF

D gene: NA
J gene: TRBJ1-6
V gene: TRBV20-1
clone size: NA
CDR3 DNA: TGCAGTGCTCCACTATCCATGGGGGGTTCACCCCTCCACTTT
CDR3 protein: CSAPLSMGGSPLHF

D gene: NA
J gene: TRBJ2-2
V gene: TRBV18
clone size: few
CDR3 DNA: TGTGCCAGCTCACCACCTTCTCAACTTACGGCAGGGGAGCTGTTTTTT
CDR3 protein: CASSPPSQLTAGELFF

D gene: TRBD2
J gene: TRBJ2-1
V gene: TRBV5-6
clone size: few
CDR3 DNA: TGTGCCAGCAGCCCGGGACTAGCGGGGAATATTTACAATGAGCAGTTCTTC
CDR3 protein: CASSPGLAGNIYNEQFF

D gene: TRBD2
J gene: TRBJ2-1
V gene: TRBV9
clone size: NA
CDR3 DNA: TGTGCCAGCAGCGTAGTCGGGGGGGAAAGTGGCGATGAGCTGTTCTTC
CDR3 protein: CASSVVGGESGDELFF

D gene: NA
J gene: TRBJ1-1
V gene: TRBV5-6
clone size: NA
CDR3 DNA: TGTGCCAGCGGACGCATGGGGGGGGGGACCGCTGAAGCTTTCTTT
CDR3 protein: CASGRMGGGTAEAFF

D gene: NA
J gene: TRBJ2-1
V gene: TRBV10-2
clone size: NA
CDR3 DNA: TGCGCCAGCAGGATGGACACCTACAATGAGCAGTTCTTC
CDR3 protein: CASRMDTYNEQFF

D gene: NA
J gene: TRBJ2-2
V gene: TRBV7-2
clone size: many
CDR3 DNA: TGTGCCAGCAGCCCCAACACCGGGGAGCTGTTTTTT
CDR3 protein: CASSPNTGELFF

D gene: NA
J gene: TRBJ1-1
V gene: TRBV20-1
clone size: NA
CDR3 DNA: TGCAGTGCCGGTGGGCTGAGCTTGAACACTGAAGCTTTCTTT
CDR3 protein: CSAGGLSLNTEAFF

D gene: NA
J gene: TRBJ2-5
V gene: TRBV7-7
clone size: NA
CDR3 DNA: TGTGCCAGCAGCTTATGGGGGAAAGAGACCCAGTACTTC
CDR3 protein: CASSLWGKETQYF

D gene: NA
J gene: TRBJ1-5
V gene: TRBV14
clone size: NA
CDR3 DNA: TGTGCCAGCAGCCAATATCCAGGGTTCATTTTTAATCAGCCCCAGCATTTT
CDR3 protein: CASSQYPGFIFNQPQHF

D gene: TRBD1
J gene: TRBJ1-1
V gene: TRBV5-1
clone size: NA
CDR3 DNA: TGCGCCAGCAGCTTGACTGGGACAGGGGGCAGGACTGAAGCTTTCTTT
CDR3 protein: CASSLTGTGGRTEAFF

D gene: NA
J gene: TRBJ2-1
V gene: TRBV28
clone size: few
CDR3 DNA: TGTGCCTGCAGTTCAGTACGGCGCCAAAGAACGGGAGCCTACAATGAGCAGTTCTTC
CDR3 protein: CACSSVRRQRTGAYNEQFF

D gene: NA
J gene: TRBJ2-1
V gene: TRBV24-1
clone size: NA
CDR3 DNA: TGTGCCACCATCGGGAGAGGGGACAATGAGCAGTTCTTC
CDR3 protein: CATIGRGDNEQFF

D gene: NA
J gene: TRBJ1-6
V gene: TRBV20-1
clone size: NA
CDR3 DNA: TGCAGTGCTACGGAACCCCCGCTTGCCCTCCACTTT
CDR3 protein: CSATEPPLALHF

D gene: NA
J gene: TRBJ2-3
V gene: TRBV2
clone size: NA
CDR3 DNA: TGTGCCAGCAGTGCCTCCCCGGATGGGAGCACAGATACGCAGTATTTT
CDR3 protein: CASSASPDGSTDTQYF

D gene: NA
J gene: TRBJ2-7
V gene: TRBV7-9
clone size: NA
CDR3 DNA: TGTGCCAGCAGCTCCGGGAAAGGATTCAGGGACAACGAGCAGTACTTC
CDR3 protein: CASSSGKGFRDNEQYF

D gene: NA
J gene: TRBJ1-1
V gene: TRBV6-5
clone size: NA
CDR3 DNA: TGTGCCAGCAGTAAGGGGGCTGAAGCTTTCTTT
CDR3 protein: CASSKGAEAFF

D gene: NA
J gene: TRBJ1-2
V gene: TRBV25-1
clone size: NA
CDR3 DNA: TGTGCCAGCAGTGAATCGGGGGATAACTACTTACCATATGGCTACACCTTC
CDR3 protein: CASSESGDNYLPYGYTF

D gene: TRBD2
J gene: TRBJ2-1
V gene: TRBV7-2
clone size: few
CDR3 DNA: TGTGCCAGCAGCCAAATCCCGGGGGGGCGCTTGAACAATGAGCAGTTCTTC
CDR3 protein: CASSQIPGGRLNNEQFF

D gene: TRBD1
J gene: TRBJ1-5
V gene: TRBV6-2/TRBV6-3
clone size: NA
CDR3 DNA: TGTGCCAGCAGCCTCCGGGACAGGGGGTCGATCAATCAGCCCCAGCATTTT
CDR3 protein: CASSLRDRGSINQPQHF

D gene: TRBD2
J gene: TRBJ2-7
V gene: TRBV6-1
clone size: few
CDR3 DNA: TGTGCCAGCAGTGAAGACGGCTCTGGCGGGAGCGGCGACGAGCAGTACTTC
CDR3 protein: CASSEDGSGGSGDEQYF

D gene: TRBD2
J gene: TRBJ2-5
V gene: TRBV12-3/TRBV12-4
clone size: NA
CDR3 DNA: TGTGCCAGCAGCTCCAGCGGGAGGTATAGGGCCCAGTACTTC
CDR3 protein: CASSSSGRYRAQYF

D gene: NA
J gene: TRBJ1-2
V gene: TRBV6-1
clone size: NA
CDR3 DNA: TGTGCCAGCAGCCCCCGTGGGGCCCAGGGGTATGGCTACACCTTC
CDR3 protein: CASSPRGAQGYGYTF

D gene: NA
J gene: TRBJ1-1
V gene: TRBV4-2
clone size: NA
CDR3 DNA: TGTGCCAGCAGCCAGAACTCAGGGACCGCTGAAGCTTTCTTT
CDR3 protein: CASSQNSGTAEAFF

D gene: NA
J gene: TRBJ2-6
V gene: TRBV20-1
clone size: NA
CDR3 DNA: TGCGGGGGAGCTTCTTCTGGGGCCAACGTCCTGACTTTC
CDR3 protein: CGGASSGANVLTF

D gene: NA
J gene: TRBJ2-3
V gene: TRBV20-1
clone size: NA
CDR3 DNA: TGCAGTGCTGGTCTGGGAAGGAGGACAGATACGCAGTATTTT
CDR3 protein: CSAGLGRRTDTQYF

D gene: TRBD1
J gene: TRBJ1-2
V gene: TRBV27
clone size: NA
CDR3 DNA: TGTGCCAGCAGTTCGGACAGGGGGCTAGGAGGCTACACCTTC
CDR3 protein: CASSSDRGLGGYTF

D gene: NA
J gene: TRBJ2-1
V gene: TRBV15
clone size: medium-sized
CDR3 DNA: TGTGCCACCAGCAGAGATAGGACGGGAGTTAACAATGAGCAGTTCTTC
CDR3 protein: CATSRDRTGVNNEQFF

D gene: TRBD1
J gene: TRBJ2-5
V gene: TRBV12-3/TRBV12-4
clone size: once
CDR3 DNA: TGTGCCAGCAGCCGCTCCTCCGGGACAGGGTTTCAGACCCAGTACTTC
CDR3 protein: CASSRSSGTGFQTQYF

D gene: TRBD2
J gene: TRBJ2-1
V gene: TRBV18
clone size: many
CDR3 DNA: TGTGCCAGCTCACCGGGACTAGTCGTATCCGATGAGCAGTTCTTC
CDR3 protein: CASSPGLVVSDEQFF